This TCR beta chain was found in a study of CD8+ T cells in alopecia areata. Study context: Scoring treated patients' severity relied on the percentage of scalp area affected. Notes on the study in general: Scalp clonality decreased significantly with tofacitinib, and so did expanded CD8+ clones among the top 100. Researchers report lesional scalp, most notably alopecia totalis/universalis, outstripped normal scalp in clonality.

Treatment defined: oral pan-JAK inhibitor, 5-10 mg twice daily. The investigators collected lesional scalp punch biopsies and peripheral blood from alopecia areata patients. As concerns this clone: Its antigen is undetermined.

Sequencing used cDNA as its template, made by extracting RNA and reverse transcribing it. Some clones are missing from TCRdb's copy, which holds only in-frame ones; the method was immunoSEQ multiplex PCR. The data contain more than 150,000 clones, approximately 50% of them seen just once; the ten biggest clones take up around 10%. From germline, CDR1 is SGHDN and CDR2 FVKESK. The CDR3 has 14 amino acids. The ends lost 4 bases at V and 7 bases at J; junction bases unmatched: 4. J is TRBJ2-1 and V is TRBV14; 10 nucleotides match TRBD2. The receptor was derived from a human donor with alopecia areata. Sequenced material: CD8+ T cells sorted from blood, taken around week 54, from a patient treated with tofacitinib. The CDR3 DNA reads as TGTGCCAGCAGCCGAAAGCGGGGGGGAAATGAGCAGTTCTTC. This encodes CASSRKRGGNEQFF.